A single sample is the source of the 25 T cell receptor beta chains below, sequenced in a study of T-cell reconstitution after alpha-beta-depleted transplantation in children. Unique molecular identifiers tagged the TCRbeta library. TCRdb recomputed calls from the PCR reads with MiXCR, one row per CDR3 protein. The repertoire has 350,000 to 450,000 distinct CDR3 sequences, around 21% of them found once; the top ten carry around 3.9%. The material sequenced was PBMCs from the stem cell graft donor, taken from the stem cell graft. These receptors came from a human donor who donated a stem cell graft to a child with acute myeloid leukemia.

V and J are TRBV7-6 and TRBJ1-3; possible D gene TRBD1, 5 bases. V was trimmed by 1 base and J by 3 bases, leaving 10 bases between them. This CDR3 has 15 amino acids. The germline gives CDR1 SGHVS, CDR2 FNYEAQ. CDR3 protein: CASSLDSGRGNTIYF. In DNA, the CDR3 is TGTGCCAGCAGCTTAGATTCGGGACGTGGAAACACCATATATTTT. Together with reference TRBV7-6 and TRBJ1-3, the CDR3 gives the full variable domain: GAGVSQSPRYKVTKRGQDVALRCDPISGHVSLYWYRQALGQGPEFLTYFNYEAQQDKSGLPNDRFSAERPEGSISTLTIQRTEQRDSAMYRCASSLDSGRGNTIYFGEGSWLTVV.

This clonotype was detected a few times. The rearrangement joins TRBV28 to TRBJ2-7, with a weak D call TRBD1 (6 bases). Per germline, CDR1 MDHEN and CDR2 SYDVKM. The CDR3 is made up of 17 amino acids. Trimming left V 5 bases short and J 0 bases short, with 20 bases between. The CDR3 DNA sequence: TGTGCCAGCAGTCCCCTTGTTTGGGGGCGAAGCTCCTACGAGCAGTACTTC. Amino acid sequence: CASSPLVWGRSSYEQYF.

This clonotype was seen repeatedly, ten times or more. This chain connects TRBV29-1 to TRBJ2-5; D is unresolved. The ends were cut back, 7 bases at V and 4 bases at J, with 16 bases in the middle. The CDR3 has 13 amino acids. Germline V CDR1 and CDR2: SQVTM, ANQGSEA. CDR3 in DNA: TGCAGCGCCGCACCTAGGGCGCGAGAGACCCAGTACTTC. This sequence encodes CSAAPRARETQYF.

This rearrangement joins TRBV29-1 to TRBJ2-7; D is unresolved. Germline loops: CDR1 SQVTM, CDR2 ANQGSEA. Deletions cut 4 bases from V and 0 bases from J, with 16 bases between. This CDR3 contains 15 residues. The CDR3 nucleotides are TGCAGCGTTGCCACAGACGCCGCTAGCTCCTACGAGCAGTACTTC. It yields the protein CSVATDAASSYEQYF.

This clonotype has more than one count but fewer than ten. The V call is TRBV29-1, the J call TRBJ2-3; D is uncertain. Germline assignment: CDR1 SQVTM and CDR2 ANQGSEA. CDR3 size: 12 residues. Trimming left V 2 bases short and J 2 bases short, with 5 bases between. This CDR3 reads CSVESDTDTQYF. CDR3 nucleotides: TGCAGCGTTGAATCGGACACAGATACGCAGTATTTT.

This clonotype has a handful of counts. This rearrangement joins TRBV9 to TRBJ2-5; 8 bases line up with TRBD1. The J segment lost 0 bases and the V segment lost 4 bases, leaving 5 bases of the junction unmatched. Looked up from germline, CDR1 is SGDLS and CDR2 is YYNGEE. This CDR3 has 15 residues. The CDR3 DNA reads TGTGCCAGCAGCTCTTGGACAGGGCACCAAGAGACCCAGTACTTC. Residues: CASSSWTGHQETQYF.

J is TRBJ1-4 and V is TRBV2; unclear D gene. The germline V gene encodes CDR1 SNHLY and CDR2 FYNNEI. The CDR3 spans 15 residues. Deletions cut 8 bases from V and 0 bases from J, with 13 bases between. CDR3 in amino acids: CASSRRFATNEKLFF. CDR3 DNA sequence: TGTGCCAGCTCTCGCAGATTTGCAACTAATGAAAAACTGTTTTTT.

The V gene is TRBV27, the J gene TRBJ1-1; 7 bases match TRBD1. The CDR3 is 18 residues long. Trimming cost V 6 bases and J 1 base; bases outside gene matches: 17. Germline V gives CDR1 MNHEY, CDR2 SMNVEV (reference sequence). CDR3 DNA: TGTGCCAGCAGCCTTATTGCACCAGGGGGGTATTGGAACACTGAAGCTTTCTTT. Protein: CASSLIAPGGYWNTEAFF.

This sequence joins TRBV7-9 and TRBJ2-5, with a tentative D call TRBD1 (5 bases). There are 13 residues in the CDR3. The V and J ends lost 5 bases and 7 bases respectively, with 14 bases between them. Germline-derived CDR1 and CDR2 are SEHNR and FQNEAQ (reference sequence). DNA of the CDR3: TGTGCCAGCAGCCCCGGGCCCCAGGGGACCCAGTACTTC. This sequence encodes CASSPGPQGTQYF.

J is TRBJ2-7 and V is TRBV30; 7 nucleotides align to TRBD1. CDR3 size: 13 residues. CDR1 GTSNPN and CDR2 SVGIG come from the germline V gene (reference sequence). V shed 2 bases and J 3 bases; nucleotides not matched to a gene: 4. The CDR3 bases are TGTGCCTGGAGTTTAGGGACAGTCTACGAGCAGTACTTC. It encodes CAWSLGTVYEQYF.

This clonotype has more than one count but fewer than ten. This chain uses TRBV4-3 with TRBJ1-5; D unresolved. The V and J ends lost 0 bases and 11 bases respectively, with 14 bases between them. CDR1 is LGHNA and CDR2 is YSLEER in the germline V gene. This CDR3 contains 14 residues. CDR3 bases: TGCGCCAGCAGCCAAGAAATTTCCCCATGGGCCCAGCATTTT. Translating it yields CASSQEISPWAQHF.

The chain combines TRBV18 with TRBJ1-3; D is ambiguous. Per germline, CDR1 KGHSH and CDR2 LQKENI. The CDR3 runs to 13 residues. V lost 3 bases and J lost 5, with 8 bases in between. CDR3 in amino acids: CASSPRPRNTIYF. In nucleotides, the CDR3 is TGTGCCAGCTCACCGAGACCAAGAAACACCATATATTTT.

The chain uses TRBV20-1 and TRBJ2-7; tentatively, D is TRBD1 (7 bases). The CDR3 has 15 residues. From germline, CDR1 is DFQATT and CDR2 SNEGSKA (reference sequence). The V end lost 0 bases, the J end lost 9 bases, and 21 bases lay between the germline ends. Written as DNA, the CDR3 is TGCAGTGCTAGAGAGGGGGGACAGCCTAGGTTCGTGCAGTACTTC. The encoded protein is CSAREGGQPRFVQYF.

In this sample, this clonotype turned up many times. The chain has TRBV29-1 and TRBJ1-1; TRBD1 might be the D (6 bases). The V gene lost 7 bases and the J gene lost 0 bases, with 12 bases spanning the gap. Germline V gives CDR1 SQVTM, CDR2 ANQGSEA. The CDR3 runs 13 residues. CDR3 bases: TGCAGCGCCTCCGGGGGGCTGAACACTGAAGCTTTCTTT. This sequence encodes CSASGGLNTEAFF.

This chain links TRBV4-2 with TRBJ2-3; tentatively, D is TRBD1 or TRBD2 (5 bases each). This CDR3 is 18 amino acids long. Germline V gene sequence: CDR1 LGHNA, CDR2 YNFKEQ. V lost 0 bases and J 2 bases, leaving 18 bases between the germline ends. The CDR3 region has the DNA TGTGCCAGCAGCCAAGATTTCGGGGTCGGCAGGGACACAGATACGCAGTATTTT. This sequence encodes CASSQDFGVGRDTDTQYF.

Only a few counts were recorded for this clonotype. The chain links TRBV20-1 to TRBJ2-6, with D possibly being TRBD2 (6 bases). The CDR3 length is 17 residues. Trimming left V 0 bases short and J 2 bases short, with 14 bases between. CDR1 is DFQATT and CDR2 is SNEGSKA in the germline V gene (reference sequence). CDR3 coding DNA: TGCAGTGCTAGAGACCCAACATGGAGGGCTGGGGCCAACGTCCTGACTTTC. Translation: CSARDPTWRAGANVLTF.

V is TRBV5-1 and J is TRBJ1-1; D gene unclear. The germline V gene has CDR1 SGHRS and CDR2 YFSETQ. V shed 3 bases and J shed 4 bases, with 19 bases lying between them. The CDR3 loop spans 16 amino acids. CDR3: CASSSIQGAWSTEAFF. CDR3 nucleotide sequence: TGCGCCAGCAGCTCGATTCAAGGCGCCTGGAGCACTGAAGCTTTCTTT.

This chain uses TRBV7-9 with TRBJ2-7, with 7 bases identical to TRBD2. Trimming at V came to 5 bases and at J to 1 base, leaving 5 bases not matched to a gene. The length of the CDR3 is 14 residues. Per the germline V gene, CDR1 is SEHNR and CDR2 is FQNEAQ (reference sequence). Here the CDR3 DNA reads TGTGCCAGCAGCCCCGGGACTACTTCCTACGAGCAGTACTTC. It encodes CASSPGTTSYEQYF.

This chain uses TRBV24-1 with TRBJ2-5; the D gene is possibly TRBD1 (6 bases). Trimming cost V 0 bases and J 9 bases, with 19 bases left between them. Germline V gene data show CDR1 as KGHDR and CDR2 as SFDVKD. CDR3 length: 16 residues. The CDR3: CATSDLASTGLGAQYF. CDR3 in DNA: TGTGCCACCAGTGATTTGGCGAGTACAGGGTTGGGGGCCCAGTACTTC.

This clonotype was observed at least ten times. The chain recombines TRBV7-9 with TRBJ2-1; perhaps D is TRBD1 or TRBD2 (5 bases each). Looked up from germline, CDR1 is SEHNR and CDR2 is FQNEAQ (reference sequence). V lost 5 bases, J lost 9 bases, and 20 bases lay in between. This CDR3 contains 15 residues. CDR3 in DNA: TGTGCCAGCAGCCTCCACTTCGGGGACGGAGTTGAGCAGTTCTTC. This sequence encodes CASSLHFGDGVEQFF. The full variable domain, its missing parts supplied by reference TRBV7-9 and TRBJ2-1, is DTGVSQNPRHKITKRGQNVTFRCDPISEHNRLYWYRQTLGQGPEFLTYFQNEAQLEKSRLLSDRFSAERPKGSFSTLEIQRTEQGDSAMYLCASSLHFGDGVEQFFGPGTRLTVL.

In its sample, this clonotype was seen a few times. The rearrangement uses TRBV10-2 and TRBJ2-1; the match to TRBD1 covers 7 bases. The germline gives CDR1 WSHSY, CDR2 SAAADI. The CDR3 consists of 19 residues. With 6 bases clipped from V and 0 bases from J, the junction kept 17 bases outside the gene matches. The CDR3 nucleotides are TGCGCCAGCAGACCAACCCGGGACAGAAGGTTGAGCTCCTACAATGAGCAGTTCTTC. The encoded protein is CASRPTRDRRLSSYNEQFF.

This clonotype came up many times. The CDR3 reads CASSQNNREKYGYTF. The CDR3, as DNA: TGTGCCAGCAGCCAGAACAACAGGGAGAAGTATGGCTACACCTTC. The chain employs TRBV4-2 and TRBJ1-2, with D perhaps matching TRBD1 (6 bases). CDR3 length equals 15 residues. Germline CDR1 LGHNA, CDR2 YNFKEQ. Trimming cost V 3 bases and J 5 bases, with 16 bases left between them.

The chain employs TRBV7-2 and TRBJ2-7; D remains unclear. The CDR3 length is 15 residues. Germline V lookup: CDR1 SGHTA, CDR2 FQGNSA. The V end was cut by 1 base, the J end by 1 base, with 11 bases between. CDR3 sequence reads: CASSLGPYISYEQYF. CDR3 DNA: TGTGCCAGCAGCTTAGGCCCGTATATTTCCTACGAGCAGTACTTC.

DNA of the CDR3: TGCAGTGCCGCGAGCGCGGGAGCAAAAGATACGCAGTATTTT. Protein product: CSAASAGAKDTQYF. V gene TRBV20-1 combines with J gene TRBJ2-3; 7 bases agree with TRBD2. Germline values: CDR1 DFQATT, CDR2 SNEGSKA (reference sequence). The V segment lost 6 bases and the J segment 5 bases; nucleotides outside the gene matches: 11. CDR3 size: 14 residues.

This clonotype occurred a few times. The chain employs TRBV12-3 or TRBV12-4 and TRBJ2-7; D possibly corresponds to TRBD2 (7 bases). This CDR3 region has 15 residues. V lost 1 base and J lost 2, with 12 bases in between. The CDR3 bases are TGTGCCAGCAGTTTAGAGGGAGGGGGACCCTACGAGCAGTACTTC. It yields the protein CASSLEGGGPYEQYF.